The entry below gives a single T cell receptor beta chain sequence along with its context. This sample stems from a study of blood T cell repertoires in COVID-19. Repertoires were generated with immunoSEQ multiplex PCR, while TCRdb's copy carries only in-frame clones and drops some. Here the sample spans about 170,000 clones, 88% being singletons. The CDR3 runs to 14 residues. CDR1 LGHNA and CDR2 YNFKEQ come from the germline V gene. With 0 bases removed from V and 5 bases from J, the gap between germline ends came to 8 bases. V usage is TRBV4-2 and J usage is TRBJ2-1; maybe TRBD1 (5 bases). The sample comprised peripheral blood. The clonotype comes from a man in his 60s with acute or convalescent COVID-19. The CDR3 loop is CASSQDRQNNEQFF. The CDR3 region has the DNA TGTGCCAGCAGCCAAGATCGACAGAACAATGAGCAGTTCTTC.